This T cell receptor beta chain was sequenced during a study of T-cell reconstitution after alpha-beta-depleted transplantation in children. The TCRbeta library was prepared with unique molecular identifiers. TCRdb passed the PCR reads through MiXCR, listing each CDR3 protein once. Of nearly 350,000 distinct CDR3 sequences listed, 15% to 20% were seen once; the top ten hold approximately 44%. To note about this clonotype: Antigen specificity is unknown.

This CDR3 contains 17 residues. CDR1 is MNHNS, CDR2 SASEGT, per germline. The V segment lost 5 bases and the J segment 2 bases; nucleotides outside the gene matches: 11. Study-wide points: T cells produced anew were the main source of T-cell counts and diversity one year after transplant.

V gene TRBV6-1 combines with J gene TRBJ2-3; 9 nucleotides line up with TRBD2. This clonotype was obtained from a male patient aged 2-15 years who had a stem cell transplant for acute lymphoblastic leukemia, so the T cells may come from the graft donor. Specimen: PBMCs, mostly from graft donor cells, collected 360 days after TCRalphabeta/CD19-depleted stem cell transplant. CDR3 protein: CASSRGTSFYNTDTQYF. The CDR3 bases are TGTGCCAGCAGTCGGGGGACTAGCTTTTATAACACAGATACGCAGTATTTT.